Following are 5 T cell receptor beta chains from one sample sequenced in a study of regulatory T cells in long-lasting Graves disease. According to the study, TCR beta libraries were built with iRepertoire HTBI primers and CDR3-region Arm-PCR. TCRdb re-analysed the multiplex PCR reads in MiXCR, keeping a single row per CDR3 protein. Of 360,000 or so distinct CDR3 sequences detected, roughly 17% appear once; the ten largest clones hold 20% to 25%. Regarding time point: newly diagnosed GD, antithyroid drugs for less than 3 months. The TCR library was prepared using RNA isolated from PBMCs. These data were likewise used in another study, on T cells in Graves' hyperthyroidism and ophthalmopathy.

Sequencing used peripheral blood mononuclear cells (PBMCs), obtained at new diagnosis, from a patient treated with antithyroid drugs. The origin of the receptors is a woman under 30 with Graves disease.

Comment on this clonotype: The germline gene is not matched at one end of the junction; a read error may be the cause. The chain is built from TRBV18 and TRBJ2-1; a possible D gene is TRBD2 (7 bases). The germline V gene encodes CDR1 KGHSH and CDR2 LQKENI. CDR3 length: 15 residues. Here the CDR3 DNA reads TGCGCCAGCTCGGAAGGGGCGGGGGCCCTCAATGAGCAGTTCTTC. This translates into CASSEGAGALNEQFF.

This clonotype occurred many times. The CDR3 region is CSARDPWGNQPQHF. In DNA form, the CDR3 reads TGCAGTGCTAGAGATCCATGGGGCAATCAGCCCCAGCATTTT. This chain uses TRBV20-1 with TRBJ1-5; no clear D gene. V was clipped by 0 bases and J by 2 bases, with 8 bases between them. Germline-derived CDR1 and CDR2 are DFQATT and SNEGSKA (reference sequence). CDR3 length equals 14 residues.

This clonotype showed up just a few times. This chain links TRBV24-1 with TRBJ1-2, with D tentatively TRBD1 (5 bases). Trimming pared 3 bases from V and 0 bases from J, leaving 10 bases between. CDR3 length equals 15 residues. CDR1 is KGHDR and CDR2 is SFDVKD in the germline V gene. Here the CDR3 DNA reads TGTGCCACCAGTGATACCGGGACCGCTAACTATGGCTACACCTTC. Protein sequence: CATSDTGTANYGYTF.

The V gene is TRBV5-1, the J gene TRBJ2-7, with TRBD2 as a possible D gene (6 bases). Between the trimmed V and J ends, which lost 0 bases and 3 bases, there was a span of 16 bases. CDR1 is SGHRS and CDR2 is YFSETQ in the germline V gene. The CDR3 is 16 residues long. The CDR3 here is CASSLASGLVNYEQYF. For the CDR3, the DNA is TGCGCCAGCAGCTTGGCCTCGGGACTGGTAAACTACGAGCAGTACTTC. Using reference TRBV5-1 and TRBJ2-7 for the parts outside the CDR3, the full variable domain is KAGVTQTPRYLIKTRGQQVTLSCSPISGHRSVSWYQQTPGQGLQFLFEYFSETQRNKGNFPGRFSGRQFSNSRSEMNVSTLELGDSALYLCASSLASGLVNYEQYFGPGTRLTVT.

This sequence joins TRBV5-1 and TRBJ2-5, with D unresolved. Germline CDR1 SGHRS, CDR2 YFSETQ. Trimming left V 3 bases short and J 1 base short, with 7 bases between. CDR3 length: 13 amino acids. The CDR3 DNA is TGCGCCAGCAGCTACTCGCCCCAAGAGACCCAGTACTTC. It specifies CASSYSPQETQYF.